This TCR beta chain was sequenced in a study of cytomegalovirus exposure and HLA in healthy donors. Study-level findings and limits: A few chains linked to CMV were shown in vitro to be specific for CMV antigens. In an earlier analysis, about 87% or about 30%: the productive usage of most TCR beta V segments.

As regards this clone: The antigen is undetermined.

CDR1 and CDR2 from the germline V gene are SGHTA and FQGNSA. Trimming took 5 bases from V and 0 from J; bases not matched to a gene: 10. The CDR3 extends over 17 amino acids. 13 Jbeta primers and 60 Vbeta primers were used for the PCR. In the authors' workflow: The count from a later analysis was tens of millions of unique TCR beta chains, approximately 9.9 million of them shared. Only in-frame clones appear in the TCRdb table, and some are missing; sequencing was by immunoSEQ multiplex PCR. From that table come the V and J calls and clone size; the DNA was used to work out D and trimming. The sample consists of roughly 110,000 clones, approximately 80% of them appearing once. Healthy people donating bone marrow made up the donors.

This TCR was sampled from a woman under 30 in good health and CMV-seropositive. The gene calls are TRBV7-2 and TRBJ1-5, with 7 bases that match TRBD1. The sample consisted of PBMCs. CDR3 sequence reads: CASSLQGLANSNQPQHF. CDR3 bases: TGTGCCAGCAGCCTACAGGGGCTTGCAAATAGCAATCAGCCCCAGCATTTT.